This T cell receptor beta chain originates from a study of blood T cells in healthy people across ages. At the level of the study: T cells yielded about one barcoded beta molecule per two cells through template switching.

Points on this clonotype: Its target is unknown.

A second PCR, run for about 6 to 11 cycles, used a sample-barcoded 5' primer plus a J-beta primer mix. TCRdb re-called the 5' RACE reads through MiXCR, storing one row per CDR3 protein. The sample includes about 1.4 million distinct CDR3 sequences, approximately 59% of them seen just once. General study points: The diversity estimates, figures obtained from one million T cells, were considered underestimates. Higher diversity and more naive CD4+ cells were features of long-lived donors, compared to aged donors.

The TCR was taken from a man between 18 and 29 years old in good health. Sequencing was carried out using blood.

The CDR3 here is CASSYGTGGPYEQYF. CDR3 DNA sequence: TGTGCCAGCAGTTACGGGACAGGGGGCCCCTACGAGCAGTACTTC. V usage is TRBV6-5 and J usage is TRBJ2-7; 12 positions match TRBD1. Looked up from germline, CDR1 is MNHEY and CDR2 is SVGAGI. The CDR3 has 15 amino acids. J lost 2 bases, V lost 2 bases, and 1 base had no gene match.